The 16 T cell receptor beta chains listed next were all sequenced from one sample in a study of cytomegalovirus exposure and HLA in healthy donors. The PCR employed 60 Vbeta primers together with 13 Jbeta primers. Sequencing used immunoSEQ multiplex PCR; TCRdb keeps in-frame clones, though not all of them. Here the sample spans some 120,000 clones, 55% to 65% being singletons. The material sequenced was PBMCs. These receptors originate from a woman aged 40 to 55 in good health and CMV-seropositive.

The CDR3 protein is CASSFGAGAAYEQYF. CDR3 sequence (DNA): TGTGCCAGCAGCTTCGGAGCGGGAGCGGCCTACGAGCAGTACTTC. This chain links TRBV5-6 with TRBJ2-7; 8 positions agree with TRBD2. The CDR3 runs to 15 residues. CDR1 is SGHDT and CDR2 is YYEEEE in the germline V gene. Trimming took 2 bases from V and 2 from J; bases not matched to a gene: 6.

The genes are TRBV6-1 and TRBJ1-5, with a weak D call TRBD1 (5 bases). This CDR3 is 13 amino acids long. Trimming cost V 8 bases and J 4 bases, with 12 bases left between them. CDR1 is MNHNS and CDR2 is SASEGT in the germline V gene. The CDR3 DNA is TGTGCCAGCGGGGGAGGCGCAAATCAGCCCCAGCATTTT. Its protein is CASGGGANQPQHF.

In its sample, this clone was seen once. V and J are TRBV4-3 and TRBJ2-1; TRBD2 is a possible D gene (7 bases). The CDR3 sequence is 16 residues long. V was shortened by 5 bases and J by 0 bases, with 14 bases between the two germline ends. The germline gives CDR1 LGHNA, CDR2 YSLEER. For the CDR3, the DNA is TGCGCCAGCAGCAGAAGAGGGGGGGTCTCCTACAATGAGCAGTTCTTC. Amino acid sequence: CASSRRGGVSYNEQFF.

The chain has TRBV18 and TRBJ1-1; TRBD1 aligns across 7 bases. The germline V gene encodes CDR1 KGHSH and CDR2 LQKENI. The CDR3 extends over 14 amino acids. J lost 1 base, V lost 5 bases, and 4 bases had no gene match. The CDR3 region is CASSEGQPNTEAFF. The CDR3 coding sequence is TGTGCCAGCTCAGAGGGACAGCCGAACACTGAAGCTTTCTTT.

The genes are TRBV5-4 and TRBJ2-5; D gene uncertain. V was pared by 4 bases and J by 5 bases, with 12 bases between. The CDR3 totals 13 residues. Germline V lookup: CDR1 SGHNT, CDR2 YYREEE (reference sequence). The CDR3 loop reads CASSVSLEETQYF. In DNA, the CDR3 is TGTGCCAGCAGCGTCAGCCTGGAGGAGACCCAGTACTTC.

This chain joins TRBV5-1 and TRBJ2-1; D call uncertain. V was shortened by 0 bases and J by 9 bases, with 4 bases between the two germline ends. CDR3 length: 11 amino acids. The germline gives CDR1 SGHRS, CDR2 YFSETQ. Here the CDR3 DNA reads TGCGCCAGCAGCTTGGCCGGTGAGCAGTTCTTC. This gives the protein CASSLAGEQFF.

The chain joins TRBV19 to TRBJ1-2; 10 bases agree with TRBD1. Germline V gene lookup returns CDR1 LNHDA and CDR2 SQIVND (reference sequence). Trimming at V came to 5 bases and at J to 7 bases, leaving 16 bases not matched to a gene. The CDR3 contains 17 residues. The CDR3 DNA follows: TGTGCCAGTAGTCCAGACAGGGGGCAAAGGAAATATCCTGGCTACACCTTC. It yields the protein CASSPDRGQRKYPGYTF.

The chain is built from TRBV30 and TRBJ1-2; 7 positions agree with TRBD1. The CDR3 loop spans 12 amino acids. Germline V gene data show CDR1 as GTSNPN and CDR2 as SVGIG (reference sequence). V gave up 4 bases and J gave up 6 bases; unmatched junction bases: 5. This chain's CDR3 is CAWTRDSDGYTF. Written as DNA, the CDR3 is TGTGCCTGGACTAGGGACAGTGATGGCTACACCTTC.

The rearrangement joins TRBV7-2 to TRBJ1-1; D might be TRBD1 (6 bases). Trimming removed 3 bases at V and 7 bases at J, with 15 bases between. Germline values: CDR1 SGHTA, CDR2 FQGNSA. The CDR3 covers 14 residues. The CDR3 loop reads CASSLASGDGEAFF. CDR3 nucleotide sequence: TGTGCCAGCAGCTTGGCTTCAGGGGATGGTGAAGCTTTCTTT.

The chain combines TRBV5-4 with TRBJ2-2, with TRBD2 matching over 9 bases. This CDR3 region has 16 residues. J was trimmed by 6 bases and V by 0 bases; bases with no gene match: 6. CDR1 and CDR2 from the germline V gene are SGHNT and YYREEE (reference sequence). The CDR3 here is CASSLVGTSRSGELFF. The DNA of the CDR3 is TGTGCCAGCAGCTTGGTGGGGACTAGCCGTTCCGGGGAGCTGTTTTTT.

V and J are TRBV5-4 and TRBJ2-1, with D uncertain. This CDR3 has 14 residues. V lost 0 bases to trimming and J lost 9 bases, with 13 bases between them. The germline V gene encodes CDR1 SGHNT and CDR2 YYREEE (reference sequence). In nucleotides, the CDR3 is TGTGCCAGCAGCTTGGCGTGGAGAAATGCTGAGCAGTTCTTC. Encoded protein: CASSLAWRNAEQFF.

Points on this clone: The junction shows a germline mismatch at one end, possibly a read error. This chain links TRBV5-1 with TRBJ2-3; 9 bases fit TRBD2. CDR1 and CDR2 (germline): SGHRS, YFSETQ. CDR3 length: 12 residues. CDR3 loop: CASSLWLAGRFF. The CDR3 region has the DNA TGCGCCAGCAGCTTGTGGCTAGCGGGAAGATTTTTT.

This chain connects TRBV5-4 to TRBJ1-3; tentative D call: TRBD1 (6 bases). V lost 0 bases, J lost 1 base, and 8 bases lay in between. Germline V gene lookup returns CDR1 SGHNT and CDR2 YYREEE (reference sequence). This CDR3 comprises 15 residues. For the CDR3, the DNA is TGTGCCAGCAGCTTGGACGGACAGTCTGGAAACACCATATATTTT. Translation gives CASSLDGQSGNTIYF. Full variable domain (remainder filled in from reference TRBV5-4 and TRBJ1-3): ETGVTQSPTHLIKTRGQQVTLRCSSQSGHNTVSWYQQALGQGPQFIFQYYREEENGRGNFPPRFSGLQFPNYSSELNVNALELDDSALYLCASSLDGQSGNTIYFGEGSWLTVV.

CDR3 in amino acids: CASSQGTGPRWTIYF. Written as DNA, the CDR3 is TGCGCCAGCAGCCAAGGGACAGGCCCCCGGTGGACCATATATTTT. The rearrangement uses TRBV4-1 and TRBJ1-3; TRBD1 aligns across 7 bases. After removal of 1 base from V and 10 bases from J, the junction contained 10 bases not matched to a gene. This CDR3 spans 15 amino acids. Looked up from germline, CDR1 is MGHRA and CDR2 is YSYEKL.

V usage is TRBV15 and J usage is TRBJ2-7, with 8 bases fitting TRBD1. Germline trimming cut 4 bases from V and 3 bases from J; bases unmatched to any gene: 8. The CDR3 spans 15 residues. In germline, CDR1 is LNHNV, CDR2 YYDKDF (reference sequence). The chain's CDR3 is CATSKADRDHYEQYF. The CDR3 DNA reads TGTGCCACCAGCAAAGCGGACAGGGATCACTACGAGCAGTACTTC.

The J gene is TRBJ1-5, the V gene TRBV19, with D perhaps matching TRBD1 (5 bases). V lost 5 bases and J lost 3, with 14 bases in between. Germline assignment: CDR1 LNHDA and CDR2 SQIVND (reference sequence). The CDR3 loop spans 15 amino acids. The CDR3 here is CASSGRGDPNQPQHF. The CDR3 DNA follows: TGTGCCAGTAGTGGCCGGGGGGATCCCAATCAGCCCCAGCATTTT.